This T cell receptor beta chain is from a study of cytomegalovirus exposure and HLA in healthy donors. Study as a whole: The approximately 120 validation repertoires were produced on the same platform as the 550 to 750 repertoires of the first cohort. This was reported in a later analysis. Study results and caveats: The investigators catalogued 150 to 200 TCR beta chains as cytomegalovirus-associated. In a later analysis, first-cohort TCR clusters were found to tend to co-occur in the 120 or so validation repertoires. According to reports, the classifier identified cytomegalovirus status with high specificity and sensitivity.

Only in-frame clones appear in the TCRdb table, and some are missing; sequencing was by immunoSEQ multiplex PCR. This table has 110,000 to 150,000 clones, approximately 89% appearing once. Details on this clone: No antigen is known for it.

Germline V lookup: CDR1 SNHLY, CDR2 FYNNEI. V was clipped by 6 bases and J by 7 bases; unmatched bases: 10. The CDR3 length is 15 residues. Sequencing used PBMCs. This TCR derives from a man younger than 35 in good health and CMV-seronegative. The chain joins TRBV2 to TRBJ1-1; 11 bases match TRBD1. CDR3 loop: CASSGTGGRKHEAFF. Written as DNA, the CDR3 is TGTGCCAGCAGCGGGACAGGGGGACGGAAACATGAAGCTTTCTTT.